This T cell receptor beta chain was captured by sequencing in a study of sequential checkpoint blockade in melanoma. Sequencing was performed with immunoSEQ multiplex PCR; in TCRdb, only in-frame clones are kept and a portion is missing. The data hold 1,000 or so clones, with less than 20% observed a single time. Treatment indicated: randomized to nivolumab then ipilimumab (arm A) or the reverse (arm B). This clone is categorized as medium-sized. The clonotype originates from a human donor with melanoma. The sample consisted of tumor tissue (inferred from file names), taken from a patient given nivolumab and ipilimumab in sequence.

In DNA form, the CDR3 reads TGTGCCAGCAGCTTGACCAGGACCCCGGAACGGGAGACCCAGTACTTC. Amino acids: CASSLTRTPERETQYF. The gene calls are TRBV11-3 and TRBJ2-5; D ambiguous. The V end was cut by 3 bases, the J end by 5 bases, with 19 bases between. The germline V gene encodes CDR1 SGHNT and CDR2 YENEEA. This CDR3 contains 16 residues.